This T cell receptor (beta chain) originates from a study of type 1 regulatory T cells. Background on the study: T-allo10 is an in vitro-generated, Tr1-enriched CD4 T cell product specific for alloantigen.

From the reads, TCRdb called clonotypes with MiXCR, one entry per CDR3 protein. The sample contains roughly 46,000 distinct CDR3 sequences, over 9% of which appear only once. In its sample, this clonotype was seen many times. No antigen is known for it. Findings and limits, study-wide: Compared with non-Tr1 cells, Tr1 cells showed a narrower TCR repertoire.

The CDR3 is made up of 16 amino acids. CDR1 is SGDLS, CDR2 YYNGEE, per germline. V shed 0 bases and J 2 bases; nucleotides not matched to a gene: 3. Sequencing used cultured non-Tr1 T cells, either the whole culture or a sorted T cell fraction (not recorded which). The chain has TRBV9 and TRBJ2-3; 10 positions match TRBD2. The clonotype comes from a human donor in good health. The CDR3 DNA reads TGTGCCAGCAGCGTAGCAGGACTAGCGGACACAGATACGCAGTATTTT. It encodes CASSVAGLADTDTQYF.